This is a list of T cell receptor beta chains from one sample in a study of Ad26.COV2.S vaccination and SARS-CoV-2 variants. TCRdb's table, derived via immunoSEQ multiplex PCR, lists solely in-frame clones and lacks some. Of some 350,000 clones listed, 85% are singletons. The sequencing here drew on peripheral blood, taken in a trial of Ad26.COV2.S vaccine versus placebo. The receptors come from a person between 18 and 65 years old who received the Ad26.COV2.S COVID-19 vaccine or a placebo. CDR3s include the opening cysteine and the closing phenylalanine or tryptophan. The D gene is left open where the match is weak. Clone size is not always given. Where it is, it says once, few, many or a class for expanded clones.

abundance	v_gene	j_gene	len	d_gene	CDR3nt	CDR3aa
-	TRBV6-2/TRBV6-3	TRBJ1-5	17	-	TGTGCCAGCAGTTACGTACAGCGAGATTATAGCAATCAGCCCCAGCATTTT	CASSYVQRDYSNQPQHF
-	TRBV3-1/TRBV3-2	TRBJ1-4	14	-	TGTGCCAGCAGCCAGGACAGCTTTAATGAAAAACTGTTTTTT	CASSQDSFNEKLFF
once	TRBV7-2	TRBJ1-5	16	-	TGTGCCAGCAGTCCTACAGGGTCCTCATCGAATCAGCCCCAGCATTTT	CASSPTGSSSNQPQHF
-	TRBV5-6	TRBJ1-6	15	-	TGTGCCAGCAGCTTGCAGACCCTCCAGGGTTCACCCCTCCACTTT	CASSLQTLQGSPLHF
-	TRBV24-1	TRBJ2-6	13	TRBD1	TGTGCCACTCAGGGGGCTGGGGCCAACGTCCTGACTTTC	CATQGAGANVLTF
few	TRBV5-1	TRBJ2-5	13	-	TGCGCCAGCAGCTTGAACCACCAAGAGACCCAGTACTTC	CASSLNHQETQYF
-	TRBV7-2	TRBJ2-4	14	TRBD2	TGTGCCAGCGGGACTAGCGGGGCCAAAAACATTCAGTACTTC	CASGTSGAKNIQYF
-	TRBV2	TRBJ1-1	14	-	TGTGCCAGCAGGGTTATACTACTGAACACTGAAGCTTTCTTT	CASRVILLNTEAFF
once	TRBV18	TRBJ2-1	14	TRBD1	TGTGCCAGCTCGGCCGGGACAGGGTGGAATGAGCAGTTCTTC	CASSAGTGWNEQFF
-	TRBV4-1	TRBJ2-1	15	-	TGCGCCAGCAGCCAAGACCGGGAGCCCTTCGGGGAGCAGTTCTTC	CASSQDREPFGEQFF
-	TRBV7-6	TRBJ2-1	16	TRBD1	TGTGCCAGCAGCTCCCGGGACAGGGAAACCTACAATGAGCAGTTCTTC	CASSSRDRETYNEQFF
-	TRBV13	TRBJ2-7	14	-	TGTGCCAGCACCATGGGACCGAAGTTCTACGAGCAGTACTTC	CASTMGPKFYEQYF
-	TRBV20-1	TRBJ2-7	13	-	TGCAGTGCTAGTACTAGCCGCCCAGGGGAGCAGTACTTC	CSASTSRPGEQYF
-	TRBV12-3/TRBV12-4	TRBJ2-7	11	-	TGTGCCAGCAGCCAGGGGTACGAGCAGTACTTC	CASSQGYEQYF